Below are 20 T cell receptor beta chains sequenced from a single sample in a study of T cell clonality in common variable immunodeficiency. Produced via immunoSEQ multiplex PCR; TCRdb's table is partial and in-frame only. Observed in the sample are tens of thousands of clones, none of them singletons. Sequences were obtained from peripheral blood mononuclear cells. Source of these receptors: a person aged 18 to 75 in good health.

This clone was counted many times. The read is 3 residues too short to cover the CDR3 end, so that end is filled in from the germline J gene. The rearrangement uses TRBV29-1 and TRBJ2-1; the match to TRBD2 covers 9 bases. This CDR3 has 16 amino acids. Germline-derived CDR1 and CDR2 are SQVTM and ANQGSEA. With V trimmed by 3 bases and J by 1 base, 7 bases remained unmatched. The CDR3 DNA, read in part, is TGCAGCGTTGAGGATCCTAGCGGGATTTCCTACAATGAG. Its protein is CSVEDPSGISYNE. The complete CDR3 sequence is CSVEDPSGISYNEQFF.

This clone was seen many times. The sequence runs out 3 residues before the end of the CDR3; the remainder is reconstructed from the germline J gene. The rearrangement joins TRBV6-2 or TRBV6-3 to TRBJ2-7, with a tentative D call TRBD2 (6 bases). This CDR3 contains 13 residues. Germline lookup yields CDR1 MNHEY and CDR2 SVGEGT. V dropped 2 bases and J dropped 3 bases, with 8 bases sitting between them. The CDR3 bases that were read are TGTGCCAGCAGTTACCGCGGGGACTACGAG. Translation: CASSYRGDYE. The complete CDR3 reads CASSYRGDYEQYF.

The sample holds many counts of this clone. The missing CDR3 end, 3 residues past where the read stops, is filled in from the germline J gene. This chain uses TRBV20-1 with TRBJ2-3; TRBD2 might be the D (6 bases). CDR1 is DFQATT and CDR2 is SNEGSKA in the germline V gene (reference sequence). The CDR3 length is 12 residues. V lost 3 bases and J 6 bases, leaving 10 bases between the germline ends. The chain's CDR3 is CSASGSGDTQYF. The CDR3 bases that were read are TGCAGTGCTAGCGGGAGCGGGGATACG.

This clone was seen many times. The sequenced fragment ends 3 residues before the CDR3 boundary, so the rest is inferred from the germline J gene. Other DNA sequences in the sample encode the same CDR3. The chain joins TRBV6-1 to TRBJ1-1; 7 nucleotides match TRBD1. Losses at the gene ends were 1 base for V and 0 bases for J; bases not matched to a gene: 8. Per the germline V gene, CDR1 is MNHNS and CDR2 is SASEGT. The CDR3 is 17 amino acids. Partial CDR3 DNA: TGTGCCAGCAGTGAAGTTGGTAGGGGGCTACTGAACACTGAA. Amino acids: CASSEVGRGLLNTE. The full CDR3 protein reads CASSEVGRGLLNTEAFF.

This clone was recorded at least ten times. From the germline J gene comes the end of the CDR3, since the read stops 3 residues before it. This chain connects TRBV7-9 to TRBJ1-2; no firm D call. CDR3 length: 14 residues. V gave up 4 bases and J gave up 4 bases, with 13 bases separating them. The germline CDR1 and CDR2 sequences are SEHNR and FQNEAQ (reference sequence). The CDR3 sequence is CASSSVERGYGYTF. The covered CDR3 bases are TGTGCCAGCAGCTCAGTTGAGCGAGGCTATGGC.

This clone was counted many times. The read is 3 residues too short to cover the CDR3 end, so that end is filled in from the germline J gene. The V and J genes are TRBV6-8 and TRBJ1-4, with D hard to call. Trimming took off 0 bases at V and 3 bases at J, with 8 bases between the two ends. Germline V gene sequence: CDR1 MNHGY, CDR2 SAAAGT. This CDR3 has 15 residues. This CDR3 is CASSYSSQSNEKLFF. The CDR3 DNA, read in part, is TGTGCCAGCAGTTACTCGTCCCAATCTAATGAAAAA.

This clone was detected ten times or more. Read sequence stops 3 residues before the CDR3 end, and the germline J gene provides the missing end. The V call is TRBV29-1, the J call TRBJ1-2; TRBD1 agrees at 7 bases. The CDR3 loop spans 11 amino acids. Germline V gene sequence: CDR1 SQVTM, CDR2 ANQGSEA. Incomplete CDR3 DNA: TGCAGCGTTAGACAGGGTGAAGGC. Protein sequence: CSVRQGEG. Given in full, the CDR3 is CSVRQGEGYTF.

This clone was seen many times. Read data end 3 residues before the CDR3 end; the end is taken from the germline J gene. The gene calls are TRBV6-1 and TRBJ2-3; 9 bases are shared with TRBD2. Germline V gene lookup returns CDR1 MNHNS and CDR2 SASEGT. The CDR3 length is 14 residues. Germline trimming cut 3 bases from V and 6 bases from J; bases unmatched to any gene: 4. The sequenced CDR3 bases are TGTGCCAGCAGTGAGGTAGCGGGAGTTGATACG. Protein: CASSEVAGVDT. The full CDR3 protein reads CASSEVAGVDTQYF.

This clone was seen many times. The CDR3 goes on 3 residues after the read ends, and that part is filled in from the germline J gene. This chain joins TRBV18 and TRBJ1-1, with D tentatively TRBD1 (5 bases). Germline-derived CDR1 and CDR2 are KGHSH and LQKENI. This CDR3 is built from 15 residues. V shed 0 bases and J shed 5 bases, with 13 bases lying between them. The covered CDR3 bases are TGTGCCAGCTCACCACCGGGATCAAGGGGTACTGAA. Translating it yields CASSPPGSRGTE. The CDR3 in its entirety is CASSPPGSRGTEAFF.

This clone was recorded many times. From the germline J gene comes the end of the CDR3, since the read stops 3 residues before it. The chain combines TRBV9 with TRBJ2-1, with 11 bases fitting TRBD2. V lost 3 bases and J lost 3; bases outside the gene matches: 5. Per germline, CDR1 SGDLS and CDR2 YYNGEE. This CDR3 is 16 amino acids long. The CDR3 here is CASSDSTSGGYNEQFF. The CDR3 bases that were read are TGTGCCAGCAGCGATAGTACTAGCGGGGGCTACAATGAG.

This clone was seen many times. The CDR3 extends 3 residues past the end of the read, so its final part is completed from the germline J gene. The chain carries TRBV5-1 and TRBJ1-2; the D gene is possibly TRBD1 (6 bases). The CDR3 spans 17 residues. V was clipped by 0 bases and J by 6 bases, with 21 bases between them. The germline gives CDR1 SGHRS, CDR2 YFSETQ. The part of the CDR3 DNA that was read is TGCGCCAGCAGCTTGGGACAGGTTGAGGCCCTTCTCGATGGC. This translates into CASSLGQVEALLDG. The whole CDR3 sequence reads CASSLGQVEALLDGYTF.

This clone was recorded many times. The read terminates 3 residues ahead of where the CDR3 ends, so the germline J gene completes it. Different DNA sequences within this sample yield the same CDR3. The chain combines TRBV19 with TRBJ1-1; D perhaps matches TRBD1 (5 bases). The CDR3 extends over 14 amino acids. CDR1 and CDR2 from the germline V gene are LNHDA and SQIVND (reference sequence). CDR3 sequence: CASSISGLLSEAFF. Partial CDR3 DNA: TGTGCCAGTAGTATTTCAGGGTTACTCTCCGAA.

This clone occurred many times. CDR3 loop: CASRRAYRGLGYTF. The sequenced CDR3 bases are TGTGCCAGCAGGCGAGCCTACAGGGGTCTTGGC. The rearrangement joins TRBV7-3 to TRBJ1-2, with TRBD1 identical over 7 bases. The CDR3 end is not reached by the read, which stops 3 residues before it; the germline J gene fills it in. The germline V gene has CDR1 SGHTA and CDR2 FQGTGA. CDR3 length equals 14 residues. V shed 6 bases and J 7 bases; nucleotides not matched to a gene: 11.

This clone was detected a few times. The observed sequence ends 3 residues before the CDR3 terminus, with the missing tail filled in from the germline J gene. This sequence joins TRBV5-1 and TRBJ2-1; 11 positions match TRBD2. The CDR3 covers 15 residues. J gave up 6 bases and V 6 bases, and 8 bases lay outside the gene matches. The germline CDR1 and CDR2 sequences are SGHRS and YFSETQ. CDR3: CASTLAGGQSNEQFF. The covered CDR3 bases are TGCGCCAGCACCCTAGCGGGGGGCCAAAGCAATGAG.

This clone was observed at least ten times. CDR3 amino acids: CASSETAYNEQFF. The CDR3 DNA, read in part, is TGTGCCAGCAGCGAGACTGCCTACAATGAG. V and J are TRBV6-4 and TRBJ2-1; D not certain. Sequencing ends 3 residues short of the CDR3 end; the germline J gene provides the rest. Trimming pared 6 bases from V and 2 bases from J, leaving 8 bases between. The germline V gene has CDR1 MRHNA and CDR2 SNTAGT. CDR3 length: 13 residues.

This clone was found a few times. Coverage ceases 3 residues before the CDR3 finishes, and the germline J gene fills in the end. The chain carries TRBV6-1 and TRBJ2-2, with D possibly matching TRBD1 (5 bases). V was shortened by 0 bases and J by 6 bases, with 11 bases between the two germline ends. CDR1 is MNHNS and CDR2 is SASEGT in the germline V gene. This CDR3 is built from 15 residues. CDR3 DNA, as far as it was read: TGTGCCAGCAGTGAAGCAGTCGAAGGGGCCGGGGAG. Translated: CASSEAVEGAGE. The full CDR3 sequence reads CASSEAVEGAGELFF.

This clone was counted many times. The CDR3 region is CASEGASKWTQYF. Partial CDR3 DNA: TGTGCCTCGGAGGGGGCGAGTAAGTGGACC. J is TRBJ2-5 and V is TRBV30, with a possible D match to TRBD1 (7 bases). The CDR3 extends 3 residues past the end of the read, so its final part is completed from the germline J gene. This CDR3 is built from 13 residues. Between the trimmed V and J ends, which lost 7 bases and 7 bases, there was a span of 19 bases. Germline CDR1 and CDR2: GTSNPN and SVGIG (reference sequence).

This clone was detected ten times or more. The read halts 3 residues ahead of the CDR3 end, with the missing end drawn from the germline J gene. The rearrangement uses TRBV13 and TRBJ2-1, with 10 bases matching TRBD2. The CDR3 sequence is 18 residues long. The trim removed 6 bases at V and 6 bases at J, leaving 17 bases unmatched. CDR1 and CDR2 from the germline V gene are PRHDT and FYEKMQ (reference sequence). CDR3 sequence reads: CASRPRSGGASRANEQFF. The sequenced part of the CDR3 DNA is TGTGCCAGCAGACCCCGGAGCGGGGGGGCCTCAAGGGCCAATGAG.

In its sample, this clone was seen many times. The read terminates 3 residues before the CDR3 end, so the remaining end is supplied by the germline J gene. This chain joins TRBV20-1 and TRBJ2-5; a weak D match, TRBD2 (5 bases). The V gene lost 6 bases and the J gene lost 2 bases, with 10 bases spanning the gap. This CDR3 has 12 amino acids. CDR1 is DFQATT, CDR2 SNEGSKA, per germline (reference sequence). This chain's CDR3 is CSASRTQETQYF. The part of the CDR3 DNA that was read is TGCAGTGCCTCTCGGACTCAAGAGACC.

This clone showed up many times. The read comes to an end 3 residues before the CDR3 does, leaving the germline J gene to fill in the end. The chain is built from TRBV5-1 and TRBJ2-2, with D perhaps matching TRBD2 (5 bases). V lost 4 bases to trimming and J lost 3 bases, with 13 bases between them. The CDR3 extends over 15 amino acids. CDR1 is SGHRS and CDR2 is YFSETQ in the germline V gene. Incomplete CDR3 DNA: TGCGCCAGCAGCCCCGGGGAGATCGACACCGGGGAG. Translation gives CASSPGEIDTGE. The whole CDR3 protein reads CASSPGEIDTGELFF.